The next 26 T cell receptor beta chains were all read from a single sample in a study of long-term antiretroviral therapy in people with HIV. Running of the v3.0 immunoSEQ assay took place at survey level. Only in-frame clones appear in the TCRdb table, and some are missing; sequencing was by immunoSEQ multiplex PCR. The table lists roughly 32,000 clones, roughly 98% of them singletons. Specimen: unsorted PBMCs, collected 7.6 years after starting antiretroviral therapy. These receptors all stem from a man younger than 45 with HIV.

The CDR3 DNA reads TGTGCCAGCAGCTTCAGGGTGCAGACCCAGTACTTC. The encoded protein is CASSFRVQTQYF. The gene calls are TRBV5-6 and TRBJ2-5, with a possible D match to TRBD1 (5 bases). V shed 2 bases and J shed 6 bases, with 8 bases lying between them. In germline, CDR1 is SGHDT, CDR2 YYEEEE. The CDR3 loop spans 12 amino acids.

The rearrangement uses TRBV27 and TRBJ1-1; D might be TRBD1 (6 bases). Germline V gene data show CDR1 as MNHEY and CDR2 as SMNVEV (reference sequence). V was pared by 1 base and J by 10 bases, with 19 bases between. CDR3 length equals 15 residues. CDR3 in amino acids: CASSLYQPSGAGAFF. CDR3 bases: TGTGCCAGCAGTTTATATCAACCCTCAGGGGCTGGAGCTTTCTTT.

This rearrangement joins TRBV28 to TRBJ2-6; TRBD2 matches at 11 bases. The CDR3 runs to 18 residues. The ends lost 7 bases at V and 2 bases at J; junction bases unmatched: 10. Germline CDR1 and CDR2: MDHEN and SYDVKM. The CDR3 is CASTLGVAGGPGANVLTF. The CDR3 coding sequence is TGTGCCAGCACCCTCGGGGTAGCGGGGGGGCCTGGGGCCAACGTCCTGACTTTC.

The gene calls are TRBV29-1 and TRBJ1-1; tentatively, D is TRBD1 (5 bases). Germline V gene sequence: CDR1 SQVTM, CDR2 ANQGSEA. The CDR3 has 16 residues. V was trimmed by 6 bases and J by 6 bases, leaving 26 bases between them. CDR3 protein: CSVGTPGGRLYAEAFF. The CDR3 DNA is TGCAGCGTCGGCACCCCTGGGGGACGGCTTTACGCTGAAGCTTTCTTT.

The chain couples TRBV4-3 to TRBJ1-2; D might be TRBD1 (6 bases). The ends were cut back, 4 bases at V and 3 bases at J, with 15 bases in the middle. CDR1 LGHNA and CDR2 YSLEER come from the germline V gene. CDR3 length: 15 residues. The CDR3 is CASSRTRGLDYGYTF. The CDR3 DNA is TGCGCCAGCAGCCGAACCAGGGGACTGGACTATGGCTACACCTTC.

V and J are TRBV5-6 and TRBJ2-5; D uncertain. With 2 bases removed from V and 7 bases from J, the gap between germline ends came to 9 bases. Germline CDR1 SGHDT, CDR2 YYEEEE. This CDR3 contains 12 residues. The CDR3 coding sequence is TGTGCCAGCAGCTTTCCTATGGGGACCCAGTACTTC. Amino acids: CASSFPMGTQYF.

The chain is built from TRBV7-6 and TRBJ1-2; D unclear. The CDR3 covers 11 residues. The V and J ends lost 7 bases and 6 bases respectively, with 9 bases between them. Per germline, CDR1 SGHVS and CDR2 FNYEAQ. CDR3 residues: CASKSGDGYTF. For the CDR3, the DNA is TGTGCCAGCAAGTCCGGGGATGGCTACACCTTC.

The chain recombines TRBV19 with TRBJ1-2; D remains unclear. Germline values: CDR1 LNHDA, CDR2 SQIVND (reference sequence). The CDR3 runs to 16 residues. The V end lost 3 bases, the J end lost 0 bases, and 14 bases lay between the germline ends. The CDR3 nucleotides read TGTGCCAGTAGTATCCTGCACGATGGAACTAACTATGGCTACACCTTC. This codes for CASSILHDGTNYGYTF.

The chain couples TRBV30 to TRBJ1-2; D remains ambiguous. Deletions cut 3 bases from V and 8 bases from J, with 10 bases between. Germline V gene sequence: CDR1 GTSNPN, CDR2 SVGIG (reference sequence). The CDR3 runs to 11 residues. CDR3 sequence: CAWRVERGYTF. As DNA, the CDR3 is TGTGCCTGGAGAGTTGAACGGGGCTACACCTTC.

V gene TRBV4-3 combines with J gene TRBJ2-2; a possible D gene is TRBD2 (6 bases). CDR3 length: 14 residues. Germline V CDR1 and CDR2: LGHNA, YSLEER. V was clipped by 0 bases and J by 4 bases, with 6 bases between them. The CDR3 DNA is TGCGCCAGCAGCCAAGACGGGAGCACCGGGGAGCTGTTTTTT. Its protein product is CASSQDGSTGELFF.

The chain links TRBV15 to TRBJ1-4; perhaps TRBD1 as D (5 bases). The V gene lost 0 bases and the J gene lost 10 bases, with 12 bases spanning the gap. The CDR3 extends over 14 amino acids. Germline V gives CDR1 LNHNV, CDR2 YYDKDF (reference sequence). The CDR3 nucleotides read TGTGCCACCAGCAGAGATCCCCAGGGAGGAAAACTGTTTTTT. Its protein is CATSRDPQGGKLFF.

In DNA form, the CDR3 reads TGTGCCAGCAGCCCATTTGGCCGGCGGGGGGGCCGGGAGACCCAGTACTTC. Its protein product is CASSPFGRRGGRETQYF. The genes are TRBV7-2 and TRBJ2-5; TRBD2 matches at 9 bases. Germline V gene lookup returns CDR1 SGHTA and CDR2 FQGNSA. There are 17 residues in the CDR3. J was trimmed by 5 bases and V by 5 bases; bases with no gene match: 15.

This clone was seen just once. The rearrangement uses TRBV11-2 and TRBJ2-3; the D is unclear. The germline gives CDR1 SGHAT, CDR2 FQNNGV. The CDR3 runs 14 residues. V lost 5 bases, J lost 1 base, and 10 bases lay in between. DNA for the CDR3: TGTGCCAGCAGCCCCGATACCGGCACAGATACGCAGTATTTT. This codes for CASSPDTGTDTQYF.

This chain connects TRBV6-1 to TRBJ1-5; 7 nucleotides line up with TRBD1. The CDR3 sequence is 12 residues long. Germline V gene lookup returns CDR1 MNHNS and CDR2 SASEGT. Germline trimming cut 7 bases from V and 6 bases from J; bases unmatched to any gene: 3. The CDR3: CASKGALQPQHF. CDR3 DNA sequence: TGTGCCAGCAAGGGGGCACTTCAGCCCCAGCATTTT.

CDR3 loop: CASSDTGYEQYF. The CDR3 DNA is TGTGCCAGCAGTGATACTGGCTACGAGCAGTACTTC. V is TRBV25-1 and J is TRBJ2-5; D is uncertain. The last part of the DNA fits TRBJ2-7 better; the J call may be wrong. Germline assignment: CDR1 MGHDK and CDR2 SYGVNS. This CDR3 has 12 residues.

The chain recombines TRBV27 with TRBJ2-1; no definite D call. Germline CDR1 reads MNHEY; CDR2 reads SMNVEV (reference sequence). The V end lost 0 bases, the J end lost 8 bases, and 11 bases lay between the germline ends. The CDR3 loop spans 14 amino acids. CDR3 coding DNA: TGTGCCAGCAGTTTATCTCCTAGGGCCGATGAGCAGTTCTTC. This translates into CASSLSPRADEQFF.

The V call is TRBV7-9, the J call TRBJ1-2, with TRBD1 matching over 8 bases. The V and J ends lost 3 bases and 4 bases, in that order; junction bases with no gene match: 7. The CDR3 is 15 amino acids. The germline V gene has CDR1 SEHNR and CDR2 FQNEAQ (reference sequence). CDR3 amino acids: CASSLLWTGFYGYTF. In DNA, the CDR3 is TGTGCCAGCAGCTTGCTGTGGACAGGGTTCTATGGCTACACCTTC.

This chain links TRBV4-1 with TRBJ2-7; 7 bases are shared with TRBD2. V dropped 0 bases and J dropped 7; count of bases not matched to a gene: 9. This CDR3 is 15 amino acids long. Per the germline V gene, CDR1 is MGHRA and CDR2 is YSYEKL. CDR3 coding DNA: TGCGCCAGCAGCCAAGATGATGGTAGCGGGCGAGAGCAGTACTTC. Translating it yields CASSQDDGSGREQYF.

The J gene is TRBJ2-1, the V gene TRBV9, with 10 bases matching TRBD2. J lost 10 bases, V lost 4 bases, and 14 bases had no gene match. CDR1 is SGDLS, CDR2 YYNGEE, per germline. CDR3 length equals 16 residues. The CDR3 DNA sequence: TGTGCCAGCAGCCCCCTCGGGCTAGCGGGAGAACGGGAGCAGTTCTTC. It specifies CASSPLGLAGEREQFF.

The V gene is TRBV9, the J gene TRBJ2-2; 8 nucleotides line up with TRBD1. Per the germline V gene, CDR1 is SGDLS and CDR2 is YYNGEE. CDR3 length: 18 residues. Trimming took 4 bases from V and 1 from J; bases not matched to a gene: 12. The CDR3 DNA is TGTGCCAGCAGCAGCAGACAGGGGTGGGAGCAGAACACCGGGGAGCTGTTTTTT. Amino acid sequence: CASSSRQGWEQNTGELFF.

V is TRBV6-5 and J is TRBJ2-7; 8 positions agree with TRBD1. Germline CDR1 is MNHEY and CDR2 is SVGAGI. The junction had 9 bases not matched to a gene; V was cut back by 10 bases and J by 7 bases. This CDR3 spans 12 amino acids. CDR3 sequence (DNA): TGTGCCACCCTGACAGGGGCGGGAGAGCAGTACTTC. Its translation: CATLTGAGEQYF.

The J gene is TRBJ2-2, the V gene TRBV5-1; possibly TRBD2 for D (6 bases). V was clipped by 0 bases and J by 5 bases, with 8 bases between them. Germline-derived CDR1 and CDR2 are SGHRS and YFSETQ. The CDR3 sequence is 14 residues long. CDR3 nucleotide sequence: TGCGCCAGCAGCTTGGGGGCGGGGACCGGGGAGCTGTTTTTT. Translating gives CASSLGAGTGELFF.

The chain uses TRBV7-9 and TRBJ1-5; D perhaps matches TRBD1 (5 bases). CDR3 length equals 12 residues. Germline V gene lookup returns CDR1 SEHNR and CDR2 FQNEAQ (reference sequence). V was cut by 5 bases and J by 7 bases, with 9 bases left in between. The CDR3 bases are TGTGCCAGCAGCAAAGGGGTCCAGCCCCAGCATTTT. This codes for CASSKGVQPQHF. Drawing the rest from reference TRBV7-9 and TRBJ1-5, the complete variable domain is DTGVSQNPRHKITKRGQNVTFRCDPISEHNRLYWYRQTLGQGPEFLTYFQNEAQLEKSRLLSDRFSAERPKGSFSTLEIQRTEQGDSAMYLCASSKGVQPQHFGDGTRLSIL.

The rearrangement uses TRBV7-6 and TRBJ2-1; D unresolved. Germline CDR1 is SGHVS and CDR2 is FNYEAQ. V lost 5 bases and J 7 bases, leaving 15 bases between the germline ends. The length of the CDR3 is 14 residues. The DNA of the CDR3 is TGTGCCAGCAGCCCTTTACCGGCCCTTAATGAGCAGTTCTTC. Translated: CASSPLPALNEQFF.

The rearrangement uses TRBV7-9 and TRBJ2-7; 7 bases are a match to TRBD1. Germline V gene sequence: CDR1 SEHNR, CDR2 FQNEAQ (reference sequence). V lost 2 bases, J lost 2 bases, and 15 bases stayed unmatched. The CDR3 totals 18 residues. CDR3 in amino acids: CASSLNLRTGTVPYEQYF. Here the CDR3 DNA reads TGTGCCAGCAGCTTAAACTTAAGGACCGGGACAGTGCCCTACGAGCAGTACTTC.

This chain links TRBV5-6 with TRBJ2-1; D gene ambiguous. Trimming shortened V by 4 bases and J by 6 bases, and 8 bases separated the two germline ends. Germline values: CDR1 SGHDT, CDR2 YYEEEE. The CDR3 sequence is 12 residues long. CDR3 in amino acids: CASSLLPNEQFF. The CDR3 DNA sequence: TGTGCCAGCAGCCTTCTTCCCAATGAGCAGTTCTTC.